The present entry profiles one T cell receptor (beta chain) with its context. No antigen is known for it. This sample was taken from a study of blood T cells in healthy people across ages. Study-wide background: There was about one barcoded beta molecule captured by template switching per two T cells. Overall study results and limits: Nothing was known about donor CMV status, and this possibly confounded expanded clonotype changes.

Then a second PCR, running roughly 7 to 11 cycles, was carried out with a sample-barcoded 5' primer and a J-beta primer mix. Using its own MiXCR run on the 5' RACE reads, TCRdb lists one record per CDR3 protein. Of approximately 800,000 distinct CDR3 sequences listed, 58% were seen once; the top ten hold over 20%. The CDR3 consists of 16 residues. The germline V gene encodes CDR1 MNHEY and CDR2 SVGAGI. Researchers collected around 11 milliliters of peripheral blood from every single donor. The specimen sequenced was blood. This clonotype originated in a man aged 25-45 years in good health. V gene TRBV6-5 combines with J gene TRBJ2-7; 10 bases are a match to TRBD2. The closer fit of TRBJ2-5 to the DNA end suggests the J call may be wrong. DNA of the CDR3: TGTGCCAGCAGTTACCCGTCTAGCGGGAGTCGGGAGACCCAGTACTTC. Protein sequence: CASSYPSSGSRETQYF.